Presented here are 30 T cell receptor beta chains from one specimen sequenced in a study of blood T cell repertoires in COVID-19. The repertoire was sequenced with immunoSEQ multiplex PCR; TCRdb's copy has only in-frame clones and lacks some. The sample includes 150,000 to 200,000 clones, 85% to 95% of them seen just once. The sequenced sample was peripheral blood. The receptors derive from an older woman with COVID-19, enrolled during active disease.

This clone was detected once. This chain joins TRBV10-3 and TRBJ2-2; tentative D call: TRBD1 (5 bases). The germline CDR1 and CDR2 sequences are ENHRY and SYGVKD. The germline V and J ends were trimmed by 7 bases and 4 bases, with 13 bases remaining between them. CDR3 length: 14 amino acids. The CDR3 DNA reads TGTGCCATCACGGTCCGCCAGGGCACCGGGGAGCTGTTTTTT. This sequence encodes CAITVRQGTGELFF.

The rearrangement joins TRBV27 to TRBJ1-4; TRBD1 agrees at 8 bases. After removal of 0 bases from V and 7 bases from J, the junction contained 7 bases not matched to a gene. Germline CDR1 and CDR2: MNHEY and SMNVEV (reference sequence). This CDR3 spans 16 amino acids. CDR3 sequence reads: CASSLSWGQEGEKLFF. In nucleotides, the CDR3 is TGTGCCAGCAGTTTATCGTGGGGACAGGAGGGTGAAAAACTGTTTTTT.

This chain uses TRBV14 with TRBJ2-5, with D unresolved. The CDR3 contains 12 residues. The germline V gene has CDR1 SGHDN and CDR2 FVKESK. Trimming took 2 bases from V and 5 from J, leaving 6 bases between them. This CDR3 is CASSQLGETQYF. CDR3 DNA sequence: TGTGCCAGCAGCCAACTCGGGGAGACCCAGTACTTC.

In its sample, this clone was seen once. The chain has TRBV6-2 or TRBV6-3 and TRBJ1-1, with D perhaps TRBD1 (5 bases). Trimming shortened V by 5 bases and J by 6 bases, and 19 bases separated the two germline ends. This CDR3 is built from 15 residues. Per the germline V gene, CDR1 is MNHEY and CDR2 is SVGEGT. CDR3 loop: CASSHPRGGKSEAFF. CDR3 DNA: TGTGCCAGCAGTCACCCCCGCGGGGGAAAATCTGAAGCTTTCTTT.

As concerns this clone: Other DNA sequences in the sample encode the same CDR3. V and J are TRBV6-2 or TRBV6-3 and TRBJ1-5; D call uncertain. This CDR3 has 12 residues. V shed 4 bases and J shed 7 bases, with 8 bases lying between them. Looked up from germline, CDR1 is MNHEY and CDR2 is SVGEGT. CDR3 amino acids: CASSLGEQPQHF. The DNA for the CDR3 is TGTGCCAGCAGTTTAGGAGAACAGCCCCAGCATTTT.

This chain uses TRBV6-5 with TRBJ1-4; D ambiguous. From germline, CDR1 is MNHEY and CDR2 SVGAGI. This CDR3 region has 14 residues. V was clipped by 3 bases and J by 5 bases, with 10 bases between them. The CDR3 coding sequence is TGTGCCAGCAGTTATACGGGTGGGAATGAAAAACTGTTTTTT. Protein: CASSYTGGNEKLFF.

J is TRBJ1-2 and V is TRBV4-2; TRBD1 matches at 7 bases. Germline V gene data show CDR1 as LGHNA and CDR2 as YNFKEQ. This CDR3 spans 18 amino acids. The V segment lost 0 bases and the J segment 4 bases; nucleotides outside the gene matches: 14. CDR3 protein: CASSQDPLLTGTLYGYTF. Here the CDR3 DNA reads TGTGCCAGCAGCCAAGATCCCCTCCTGACAGGGACCCTCTATGGCTACACCTTC.

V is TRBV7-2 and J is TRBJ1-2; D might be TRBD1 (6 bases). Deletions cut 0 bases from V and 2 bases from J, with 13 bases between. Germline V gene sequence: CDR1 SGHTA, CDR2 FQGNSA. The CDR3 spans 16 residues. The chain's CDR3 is CASSLAVGGTNYGYTF. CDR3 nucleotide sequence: TGTGCCAGCAGCTTAGCGGTAGGGGGTACGAACTATGGCTACACCTTC.

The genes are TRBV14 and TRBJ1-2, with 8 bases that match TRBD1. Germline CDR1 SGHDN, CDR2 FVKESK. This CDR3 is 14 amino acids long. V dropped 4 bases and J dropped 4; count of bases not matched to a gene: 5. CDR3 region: CASSPGTGGYGYTF. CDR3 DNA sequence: TGTGCCAGCAGCCCCGGAACAGGGGGCTATGGCTACACCTTC.

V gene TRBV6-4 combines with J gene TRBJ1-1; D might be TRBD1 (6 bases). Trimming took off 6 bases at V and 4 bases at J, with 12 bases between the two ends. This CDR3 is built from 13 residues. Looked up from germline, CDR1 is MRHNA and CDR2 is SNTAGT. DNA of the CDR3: TGTGCCAGCAGCGAGGGACATTCCACTGAAGCTTTCTTT. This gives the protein CASSEGHSTEAFF.

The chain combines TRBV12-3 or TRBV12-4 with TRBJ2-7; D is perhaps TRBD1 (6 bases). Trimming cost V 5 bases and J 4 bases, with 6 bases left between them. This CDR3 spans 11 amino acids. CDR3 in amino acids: CASSQGYEQYF. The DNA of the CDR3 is TGTGCCAGCAGTCAGGGGTACGAGCAGTACTTC.

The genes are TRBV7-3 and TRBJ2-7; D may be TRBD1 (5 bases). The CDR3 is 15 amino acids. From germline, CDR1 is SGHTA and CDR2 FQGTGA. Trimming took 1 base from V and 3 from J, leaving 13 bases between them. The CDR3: CASSLIAGKGYEQYF. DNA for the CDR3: TGTGCCAGCAGCTTAATCGCAGGGAAAGGCTACGAGCAGTACTTC.

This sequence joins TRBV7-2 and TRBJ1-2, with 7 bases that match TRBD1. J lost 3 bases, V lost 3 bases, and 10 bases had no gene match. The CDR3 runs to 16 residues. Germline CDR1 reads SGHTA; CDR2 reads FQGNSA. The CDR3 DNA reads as TGTGCCAGCAGCTTTATGTCGACAGGGACCTACTATGGCTACACCTTC. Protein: CASSFMSTGTYYGYTF.

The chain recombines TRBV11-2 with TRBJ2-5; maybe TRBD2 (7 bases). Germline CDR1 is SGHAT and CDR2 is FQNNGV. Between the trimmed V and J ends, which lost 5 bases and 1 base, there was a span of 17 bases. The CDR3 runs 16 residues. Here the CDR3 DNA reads TGTGCCAGCAGCCGATCTCGCGGGGGCCTCCAAGAGACCCAGTACTTC. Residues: CASSRSRGGLQETQYF.

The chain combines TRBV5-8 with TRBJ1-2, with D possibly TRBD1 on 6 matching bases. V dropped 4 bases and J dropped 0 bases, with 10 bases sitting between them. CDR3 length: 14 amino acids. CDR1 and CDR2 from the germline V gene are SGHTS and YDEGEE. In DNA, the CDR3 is TGTGCCAGCAGCACAGGACAGACTAACTATGGCTACACCTTC. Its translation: CASSTGQTNYGYTF.

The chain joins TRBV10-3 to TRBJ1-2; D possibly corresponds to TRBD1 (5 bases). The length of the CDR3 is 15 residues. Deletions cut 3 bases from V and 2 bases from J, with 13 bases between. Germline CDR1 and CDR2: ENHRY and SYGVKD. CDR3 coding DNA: TGTGCCATCAGTGATGGGGCCAGTGCCAACTATGGCTACACCTTC. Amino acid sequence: CAISDGASANYGYTF.

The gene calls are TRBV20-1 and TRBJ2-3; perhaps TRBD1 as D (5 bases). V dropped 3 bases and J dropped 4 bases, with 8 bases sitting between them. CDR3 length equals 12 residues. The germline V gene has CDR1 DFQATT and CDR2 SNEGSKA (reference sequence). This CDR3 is CSASLGPDTQYF. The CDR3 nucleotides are TGCAGTGCTAGTCTGGGGCCAGATACGCAGTATTTT.

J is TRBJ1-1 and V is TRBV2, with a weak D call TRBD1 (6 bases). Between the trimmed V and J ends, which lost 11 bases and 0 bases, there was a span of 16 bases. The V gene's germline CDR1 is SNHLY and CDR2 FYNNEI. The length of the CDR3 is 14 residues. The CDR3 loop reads CAAPGTIMNTEAFF. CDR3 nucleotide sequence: TGTGCCGCTCCCGGGACAATCATGAACACTGAAGCTTTCTTT.

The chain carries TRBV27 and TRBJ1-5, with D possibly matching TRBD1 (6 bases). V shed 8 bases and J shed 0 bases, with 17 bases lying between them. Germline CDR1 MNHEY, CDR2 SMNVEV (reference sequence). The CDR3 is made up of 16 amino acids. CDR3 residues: CASRPETGTSNQPQHF. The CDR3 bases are TGTGCCAGCCGCCCCGAGACAGGTACTAGCAATCAGCCCCAGCATTTT.

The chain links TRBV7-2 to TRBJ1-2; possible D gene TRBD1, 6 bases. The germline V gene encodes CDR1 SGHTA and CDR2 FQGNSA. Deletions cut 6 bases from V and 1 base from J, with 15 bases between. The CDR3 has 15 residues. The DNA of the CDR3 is TGTGCCAGCAGTCCCTCCGGGGGGCGTAACTATGGCTACACCTTC. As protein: CASSPSGGRNYGYTF.

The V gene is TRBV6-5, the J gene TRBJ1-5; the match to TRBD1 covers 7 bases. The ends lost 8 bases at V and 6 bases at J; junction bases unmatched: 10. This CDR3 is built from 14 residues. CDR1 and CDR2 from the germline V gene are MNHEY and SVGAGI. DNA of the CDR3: TGTGCCAGCGCCAGGGACAGTGGCTCTCAGCCCCAGCATTTT. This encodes CASARDSGSQPQHF.

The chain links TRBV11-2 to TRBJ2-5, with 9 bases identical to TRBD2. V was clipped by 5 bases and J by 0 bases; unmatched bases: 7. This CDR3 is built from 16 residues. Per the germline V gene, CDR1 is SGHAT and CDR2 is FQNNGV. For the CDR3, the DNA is TGTGCCAGCAGCGCCGTTCTAGCGGGGTACCAAGAGACCCAGTACTTC. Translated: CASSAVLAGYQETQYF.

CDR3 region: CASSDGALTEAFF. CDR3 coding DNA: TGCGCCAGCAGCGACGGAGCCCTCACTGAAGCTTTCTTT. The chain uses TRBV5-1 and TRBJ1-1, with D hard to call. CDR3 length: 13 residues. V was clipped by 4 bases and J by 4 bases, with 11 bases between them. Germline loops: CDR1 SGHRS, CDR2 YFSETQ.

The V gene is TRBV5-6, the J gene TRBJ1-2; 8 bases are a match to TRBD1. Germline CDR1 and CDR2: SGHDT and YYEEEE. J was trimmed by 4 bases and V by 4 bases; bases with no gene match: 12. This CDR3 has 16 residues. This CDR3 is CASSELYGQGFYGYTF. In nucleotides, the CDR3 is TGTGCCAGCAGCGAACTGTACGGACAGGGTTTCTATGGCTACACCTTC.

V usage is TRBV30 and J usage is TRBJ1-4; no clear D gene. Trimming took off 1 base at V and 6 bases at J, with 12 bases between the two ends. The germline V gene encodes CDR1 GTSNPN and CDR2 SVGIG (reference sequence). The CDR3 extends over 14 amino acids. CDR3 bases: TGTGCCTGGAGTGGGACTTCTCCCTATGAAAAACTGTTTTTT. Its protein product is CAWSGTSPYEKLFF.

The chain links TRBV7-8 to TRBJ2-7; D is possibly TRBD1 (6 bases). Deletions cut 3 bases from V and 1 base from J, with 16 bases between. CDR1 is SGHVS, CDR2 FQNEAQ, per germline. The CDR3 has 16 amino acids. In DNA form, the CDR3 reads TGTGCCAGCAGCTTCGTAGGGGGACGGGCATCCTACGAGCAGTACTTC. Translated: CASSFVGGRASYEQYF.

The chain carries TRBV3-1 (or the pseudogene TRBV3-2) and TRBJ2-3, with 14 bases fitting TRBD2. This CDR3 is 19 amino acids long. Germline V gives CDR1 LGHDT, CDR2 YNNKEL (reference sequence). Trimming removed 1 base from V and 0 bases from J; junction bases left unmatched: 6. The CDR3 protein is CASSQARTSGGHSTDTQYF. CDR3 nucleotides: TGTGCCAGCAGCCAAGCAAGGACTAGCGGGGGGCATAGCACAGATACGCAGTATTTT.

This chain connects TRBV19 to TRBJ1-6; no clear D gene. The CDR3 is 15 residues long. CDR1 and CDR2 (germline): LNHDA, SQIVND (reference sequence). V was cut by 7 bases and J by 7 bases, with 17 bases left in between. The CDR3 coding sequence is TGTGCCAGTAATGAGGGAGTCAGATTAAATTCACCCCTCCACTTT. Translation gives CASNEGVRLNSPLHF.

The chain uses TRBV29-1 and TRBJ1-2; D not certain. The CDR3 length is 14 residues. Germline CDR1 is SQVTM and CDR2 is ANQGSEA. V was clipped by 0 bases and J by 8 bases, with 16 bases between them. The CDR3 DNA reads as TGCAGCGTTGAAGAGGCCCCAGGTGGCCACGGCTACACCTTC. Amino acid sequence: CSVEEAPGGHGYTF.

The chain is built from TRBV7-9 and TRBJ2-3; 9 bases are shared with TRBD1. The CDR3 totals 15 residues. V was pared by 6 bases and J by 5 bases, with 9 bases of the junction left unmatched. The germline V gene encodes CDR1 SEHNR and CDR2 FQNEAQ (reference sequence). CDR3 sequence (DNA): TGTGCCAGCAGGTTCGAAGGACAGGGGATAGATACGCAGTATTTT. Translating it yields CASRFEGQGIDTQYF.